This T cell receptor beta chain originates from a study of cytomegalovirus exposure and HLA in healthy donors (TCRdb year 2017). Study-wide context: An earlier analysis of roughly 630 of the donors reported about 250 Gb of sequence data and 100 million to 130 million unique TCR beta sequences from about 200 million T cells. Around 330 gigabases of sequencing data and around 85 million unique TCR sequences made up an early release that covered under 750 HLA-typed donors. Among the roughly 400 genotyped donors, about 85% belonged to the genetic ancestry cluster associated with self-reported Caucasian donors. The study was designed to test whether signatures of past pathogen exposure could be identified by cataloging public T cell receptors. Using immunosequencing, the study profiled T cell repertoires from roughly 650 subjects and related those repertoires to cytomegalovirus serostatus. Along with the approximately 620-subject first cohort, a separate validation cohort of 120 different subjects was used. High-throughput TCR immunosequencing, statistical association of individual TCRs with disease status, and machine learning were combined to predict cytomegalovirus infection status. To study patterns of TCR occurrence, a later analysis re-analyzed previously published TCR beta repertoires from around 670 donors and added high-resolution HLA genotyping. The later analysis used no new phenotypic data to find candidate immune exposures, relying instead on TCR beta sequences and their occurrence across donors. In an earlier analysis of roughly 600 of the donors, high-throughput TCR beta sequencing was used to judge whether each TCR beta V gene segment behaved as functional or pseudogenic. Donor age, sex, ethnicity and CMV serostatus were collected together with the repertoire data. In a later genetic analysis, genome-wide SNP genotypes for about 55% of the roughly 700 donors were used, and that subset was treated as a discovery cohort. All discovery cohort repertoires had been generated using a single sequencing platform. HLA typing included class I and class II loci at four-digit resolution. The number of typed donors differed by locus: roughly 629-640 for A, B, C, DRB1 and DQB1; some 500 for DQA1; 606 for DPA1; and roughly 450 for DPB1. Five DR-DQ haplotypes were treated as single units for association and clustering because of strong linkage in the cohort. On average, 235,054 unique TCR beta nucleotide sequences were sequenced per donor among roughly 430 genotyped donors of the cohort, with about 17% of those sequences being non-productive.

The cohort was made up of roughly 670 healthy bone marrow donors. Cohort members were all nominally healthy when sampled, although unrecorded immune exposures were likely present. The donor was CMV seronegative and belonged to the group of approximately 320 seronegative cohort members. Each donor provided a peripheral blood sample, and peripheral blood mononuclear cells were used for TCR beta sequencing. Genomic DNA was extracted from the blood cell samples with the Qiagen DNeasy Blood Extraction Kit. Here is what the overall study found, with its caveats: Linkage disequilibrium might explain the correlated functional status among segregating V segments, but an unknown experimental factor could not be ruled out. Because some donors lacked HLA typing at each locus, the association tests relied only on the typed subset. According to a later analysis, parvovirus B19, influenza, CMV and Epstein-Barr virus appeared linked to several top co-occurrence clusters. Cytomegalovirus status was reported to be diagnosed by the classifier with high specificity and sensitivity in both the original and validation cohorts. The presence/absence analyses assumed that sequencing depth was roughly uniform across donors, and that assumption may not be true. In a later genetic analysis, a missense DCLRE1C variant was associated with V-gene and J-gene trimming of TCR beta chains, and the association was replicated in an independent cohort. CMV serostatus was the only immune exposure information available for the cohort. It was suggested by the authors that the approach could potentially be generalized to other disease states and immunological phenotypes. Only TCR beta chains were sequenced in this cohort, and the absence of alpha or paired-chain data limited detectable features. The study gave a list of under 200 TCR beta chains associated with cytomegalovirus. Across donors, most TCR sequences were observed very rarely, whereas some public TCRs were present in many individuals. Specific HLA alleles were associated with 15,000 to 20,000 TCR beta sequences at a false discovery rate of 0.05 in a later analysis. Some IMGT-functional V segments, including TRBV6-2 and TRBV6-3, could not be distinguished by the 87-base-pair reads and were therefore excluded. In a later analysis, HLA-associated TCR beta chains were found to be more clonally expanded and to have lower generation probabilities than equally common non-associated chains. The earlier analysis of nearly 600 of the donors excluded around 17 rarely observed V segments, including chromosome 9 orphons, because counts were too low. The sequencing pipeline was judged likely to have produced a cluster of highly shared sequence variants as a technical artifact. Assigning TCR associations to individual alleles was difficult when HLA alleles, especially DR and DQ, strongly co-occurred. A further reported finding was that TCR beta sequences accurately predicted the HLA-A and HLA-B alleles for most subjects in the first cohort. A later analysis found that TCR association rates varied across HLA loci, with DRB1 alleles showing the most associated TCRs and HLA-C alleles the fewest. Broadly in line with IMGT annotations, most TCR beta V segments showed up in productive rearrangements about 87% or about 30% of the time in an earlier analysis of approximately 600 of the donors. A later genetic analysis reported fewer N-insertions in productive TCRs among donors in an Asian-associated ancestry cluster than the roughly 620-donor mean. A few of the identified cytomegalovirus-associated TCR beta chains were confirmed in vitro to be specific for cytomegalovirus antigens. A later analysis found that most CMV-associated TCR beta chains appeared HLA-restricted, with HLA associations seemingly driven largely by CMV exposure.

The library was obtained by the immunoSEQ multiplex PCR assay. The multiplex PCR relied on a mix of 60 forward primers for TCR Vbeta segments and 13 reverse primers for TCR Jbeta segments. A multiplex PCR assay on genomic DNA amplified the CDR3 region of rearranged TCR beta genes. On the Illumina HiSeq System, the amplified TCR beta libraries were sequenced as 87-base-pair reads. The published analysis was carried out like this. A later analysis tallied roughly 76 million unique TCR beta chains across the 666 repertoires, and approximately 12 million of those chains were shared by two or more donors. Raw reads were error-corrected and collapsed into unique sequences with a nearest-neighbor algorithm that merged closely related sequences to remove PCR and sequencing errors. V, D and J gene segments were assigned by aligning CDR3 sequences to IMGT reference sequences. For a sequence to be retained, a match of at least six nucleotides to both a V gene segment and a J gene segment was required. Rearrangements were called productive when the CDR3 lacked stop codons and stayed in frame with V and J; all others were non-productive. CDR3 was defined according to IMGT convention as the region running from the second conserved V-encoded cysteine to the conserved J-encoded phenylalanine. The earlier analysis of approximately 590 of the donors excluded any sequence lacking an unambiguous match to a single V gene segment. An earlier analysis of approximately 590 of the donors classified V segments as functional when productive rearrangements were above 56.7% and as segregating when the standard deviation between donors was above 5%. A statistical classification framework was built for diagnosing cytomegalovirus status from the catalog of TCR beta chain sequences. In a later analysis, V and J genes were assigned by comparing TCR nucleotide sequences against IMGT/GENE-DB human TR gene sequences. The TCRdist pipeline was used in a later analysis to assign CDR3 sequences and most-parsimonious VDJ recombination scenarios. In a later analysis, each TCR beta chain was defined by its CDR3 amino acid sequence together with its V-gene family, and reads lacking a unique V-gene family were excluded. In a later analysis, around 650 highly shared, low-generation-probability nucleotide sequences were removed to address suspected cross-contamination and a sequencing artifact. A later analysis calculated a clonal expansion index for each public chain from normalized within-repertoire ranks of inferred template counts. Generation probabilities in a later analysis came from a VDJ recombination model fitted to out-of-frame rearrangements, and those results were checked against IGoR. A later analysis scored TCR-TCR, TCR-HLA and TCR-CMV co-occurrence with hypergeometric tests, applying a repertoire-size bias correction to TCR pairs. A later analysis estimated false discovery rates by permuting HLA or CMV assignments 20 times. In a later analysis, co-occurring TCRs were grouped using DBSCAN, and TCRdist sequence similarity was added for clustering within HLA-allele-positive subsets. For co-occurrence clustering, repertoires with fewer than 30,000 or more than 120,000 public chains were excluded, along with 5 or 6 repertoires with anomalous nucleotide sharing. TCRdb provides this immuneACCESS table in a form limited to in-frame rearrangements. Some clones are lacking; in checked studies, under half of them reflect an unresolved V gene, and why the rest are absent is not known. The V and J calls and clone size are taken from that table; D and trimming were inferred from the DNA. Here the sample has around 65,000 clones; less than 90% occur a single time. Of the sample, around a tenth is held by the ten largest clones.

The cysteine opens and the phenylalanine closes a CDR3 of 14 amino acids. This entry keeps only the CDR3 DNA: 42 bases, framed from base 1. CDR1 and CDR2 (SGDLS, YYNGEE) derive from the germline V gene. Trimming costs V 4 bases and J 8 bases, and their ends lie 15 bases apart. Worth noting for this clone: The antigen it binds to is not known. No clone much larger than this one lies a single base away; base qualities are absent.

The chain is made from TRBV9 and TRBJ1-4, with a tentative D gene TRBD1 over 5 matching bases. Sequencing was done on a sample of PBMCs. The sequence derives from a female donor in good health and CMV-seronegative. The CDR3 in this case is CASSPRVGEEKLFF. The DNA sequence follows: TGTGCCAGCAGCCCTCGGGTAGGGGAAGAAAAACTGTTTTTT.